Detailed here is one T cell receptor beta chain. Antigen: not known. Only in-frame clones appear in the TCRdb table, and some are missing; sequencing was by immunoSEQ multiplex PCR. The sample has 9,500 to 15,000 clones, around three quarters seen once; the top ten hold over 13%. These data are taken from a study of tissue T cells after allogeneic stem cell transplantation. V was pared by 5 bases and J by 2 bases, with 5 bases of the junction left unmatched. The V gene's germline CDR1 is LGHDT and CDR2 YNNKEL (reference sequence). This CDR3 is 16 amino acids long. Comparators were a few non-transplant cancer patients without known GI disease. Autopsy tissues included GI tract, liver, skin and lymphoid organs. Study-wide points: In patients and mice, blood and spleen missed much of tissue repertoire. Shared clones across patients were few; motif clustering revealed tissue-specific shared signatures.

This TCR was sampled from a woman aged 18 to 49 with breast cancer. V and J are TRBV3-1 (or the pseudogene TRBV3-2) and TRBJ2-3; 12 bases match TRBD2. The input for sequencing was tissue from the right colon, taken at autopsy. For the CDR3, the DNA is TGTGCCAGCAGCGGAGGGACTAGCGGGCACACAGATACGCAGTATTTT. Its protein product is CASSGGTSGHTDTQYF.